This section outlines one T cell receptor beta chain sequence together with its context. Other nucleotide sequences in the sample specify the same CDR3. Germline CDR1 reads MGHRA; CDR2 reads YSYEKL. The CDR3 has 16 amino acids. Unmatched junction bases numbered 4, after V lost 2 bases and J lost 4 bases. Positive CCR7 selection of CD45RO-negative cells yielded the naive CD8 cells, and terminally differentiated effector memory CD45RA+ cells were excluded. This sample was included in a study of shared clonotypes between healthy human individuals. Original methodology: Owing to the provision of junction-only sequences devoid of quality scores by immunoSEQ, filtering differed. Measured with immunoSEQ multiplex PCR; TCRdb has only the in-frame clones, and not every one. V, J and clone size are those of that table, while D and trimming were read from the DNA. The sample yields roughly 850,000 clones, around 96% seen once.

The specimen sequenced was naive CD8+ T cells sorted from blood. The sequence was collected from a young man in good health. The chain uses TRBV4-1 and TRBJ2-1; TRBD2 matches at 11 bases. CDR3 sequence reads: CASSQPGTSGYNEQFF. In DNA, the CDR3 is TGCGCCAGCAGCCAACCCGGGACTAGCGGATACAATGAGCAGTTCTTC.